Sequencing of this TCR beta chain was carried out in a study of blood T cell repertoires in COVID-19. In the study overall: Some COVID-19 samples were acute and others convalescent; all came from the United States, Italy and Spain. PBMCs, B-cell-depleted T cells, or T cells were the source of the cDNA or gDNA that made up the material.

Participant reports of clinical history set cohort assignment. Original data processing: Amplified reference gene primers provided the basis for estimating nucleated cell counts. The method was immunoSEQ multiplex PCR; TCRdb's version includes in-frame clones alone and lacks a portion of them. The DNA gave D and trimming, while V, J and clone size come from that table. The table lists over 150,000 clones, 88% of them singletons. The CDR3 totals 15 residues. Germline CDR1 MDHEN, CDR2 SYDVKM. The V segment lost 5 bases and the J segment 5 bases; nucleotides outside the gene matches: 6. The chain employs TRBV28 and TRBJ1-5, with 10 bases lining up with TRBD1. The sequenced sample consisted of PBMCs or T cells enriched from blood (not recorded which). The sequence derives from a young woman who had recovered from COVID-19. The CDR3 loop is CASSLRQGADQPQHF. The CDR3 DNA reads as TGTGCCAGCAGTCTTCGACAGGGGGCTGATCAGCCCCAGCATTTT.